The 4 T cell receptor beta chains below all came from one sample that was sequenced in a study of identical twins. TCRdb reprocessed the 5' RACE reads via MiXCR and lists one record per CDR3 protein. The data hold a few hundred thousand distinct CDR3 sequences, with more than 9% observed a single time. These data also featured in a second study, about yellow fever vaccine responses in identical twins.

Material: PBMCs. These receptors all come from a woman between 18 and 29 years old in good health.

This clonotype was detected a few times. J is TRBJ2-1 and V is TRBV19; 7 nucleotides line up with TRBD1. This CDR3 has 12 residues. The junction had 7 bases not matched to a gene; V was cut back by 10 bases and J by 7 bases. The germline CDR1 and CDR2 sequences are LNHDA and SQIVND (reference sequence). For the CDR3, the DNA is TGTGCCACACGACAGGGTAGGAATGAGCAGTTCTTC. Amino acid sequence: CATRQGRNEQFF.

The chain employs TRBV7-2 and TRBJ2-7; D uncertain. Between the trimmed V and J ends, which lost 5 bases and 9 bases, there was a span of 11 bases. The germline V gene has CDR1 SGHTA and CDR2 FQGNSA. This CDR3 spans 11 amino acids. CDR3 nucleotide sequence: TGTGCCAGCAGCGTATCGGCTGGGCAGTACTTC. Translation gives CASSVSAGQYF. Filled out from reference TRBV7-2 and TRBJ2-7, the complete variable domain reads GAGVSQSPSNKVTEKGKDVELRCDPISGHTALYWYRQSLGQGLEFLIYFQGNSAPDKSGLPSDRFSAERTGGSVSTLTIQRTQQEDSAVYLCASSVSAGQYFGPGTRLTVT.

This clonotype occurred many times. The CDR3 spells CASSFSTAYEQYF. In nucleotides, the CDR3 is TGCGCCAGCAGCTTTTCTACAGCCTACGAGCAGTACTTC. The chain couples TRBV5-1 to TRBJ2-7; D call uncertain. Trimming shortened V by 2 bases and J by 2 bases, and 8 bases separated the two germline ends. The CDR3 spans 13 residues. CDR1 is SGHRS, CDR2 YFSETQ, per germline.

V and J are TRBV18 and TRBJ2-7; 8 positions agree with TRBD2. The CDR3 covers 14 residues. The germline V gene has CDR1 KGHSH and CDR2 LQKENI. The V and J ends lost 2 bases and 4 bases, in that order; junction bases with no gene match: 4. CDR3 nucleotide sequence: TGTGCCAGCTCACCAACGGGGGGGTTGTACGAGCAGTACTTC. The encoded protein is CASSPTGGLYEQYF. The variable domain in full, completed from reference TRBV18 and TRBJ2-7, reads NAGVMQNPRHLVRRRGQEARLRCSPMKGHSHVYWYRQLPEEGLKFMVYLQKENIIDESGMPKERFSAEFPKEGPSILRIQQVVRGDSAAYFCASSPTGGLYEQYFGPGTRLTVT.